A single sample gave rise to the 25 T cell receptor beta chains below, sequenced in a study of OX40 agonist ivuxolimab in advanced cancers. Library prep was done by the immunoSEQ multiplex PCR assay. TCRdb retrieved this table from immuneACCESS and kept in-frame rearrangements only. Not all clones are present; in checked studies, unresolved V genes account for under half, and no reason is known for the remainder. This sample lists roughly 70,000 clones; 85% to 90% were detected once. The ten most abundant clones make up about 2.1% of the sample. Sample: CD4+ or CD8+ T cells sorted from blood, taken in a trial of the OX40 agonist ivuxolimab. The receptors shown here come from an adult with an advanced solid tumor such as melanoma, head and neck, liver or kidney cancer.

CDR3 region: CASSILEGVTGELFF. As DNA, the CDR3 is TGTGCCAGTAGTATCTTAGAGGGAGTAACCGGGGAGCTGTTTTTT. The V and J genes are TRBV19 and TRBJ2-2; TRBD2 might be the D (5 bases). This CDR3 is built from 15 residues. Germline V gene data show CDR1 as LNHDA and CDR2 as SQIVND (reference sequence). V lost 3 bases to trimming and J lost 5 bases, with 13 bases between them.

The CDR3 protein is CAWRLARGTSYEQYF. As DNA, the CDR3 is TGTGCCTGGAGGCTGGCGCGGGGAACCTCCTACGAGCAGTACTTC. This sequence joins TRBV30 and TRBJ2-7, with D possibly being TRBD2 (6 bases). CDR3 length equals 15 residues. The V gene's germline CDR1 is GTSNPN and CDR2 SVGIG (reference sequence). Trimming cost V 3 bases and J 0 bases, with 15 bases left between them.

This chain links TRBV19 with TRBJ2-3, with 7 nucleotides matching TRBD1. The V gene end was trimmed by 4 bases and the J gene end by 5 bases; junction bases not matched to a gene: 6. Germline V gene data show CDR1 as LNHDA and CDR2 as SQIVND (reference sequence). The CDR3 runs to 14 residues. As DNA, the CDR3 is TGTGCCAGTAGTACCGGACCAGGGGGAGATACGCAGTATTTT. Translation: CASSTGPGGDTQYF.

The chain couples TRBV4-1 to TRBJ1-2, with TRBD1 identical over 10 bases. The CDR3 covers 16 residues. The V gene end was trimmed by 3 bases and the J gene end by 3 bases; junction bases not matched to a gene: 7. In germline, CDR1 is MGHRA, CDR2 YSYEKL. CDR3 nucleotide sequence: TGCGCCAGCAGCCAGGCGACAGGGGGCCGGCACTATGGCTACACCTTC. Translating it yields CASSQATGGRHYGYTF.

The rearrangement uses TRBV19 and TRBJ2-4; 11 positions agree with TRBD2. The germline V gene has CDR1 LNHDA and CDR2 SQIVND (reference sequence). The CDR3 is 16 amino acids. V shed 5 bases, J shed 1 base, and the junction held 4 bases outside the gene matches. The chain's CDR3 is CASSQLAGAAKNIQYF. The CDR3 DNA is TGTGCCAGTAGTCAACTAGCGGGAGCTGCCAAAAACATTCAGTACTTC.

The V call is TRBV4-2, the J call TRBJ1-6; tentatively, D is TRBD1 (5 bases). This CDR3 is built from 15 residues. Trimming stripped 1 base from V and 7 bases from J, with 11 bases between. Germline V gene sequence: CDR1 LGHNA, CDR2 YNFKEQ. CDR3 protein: CASSQVMGRNSPLHF. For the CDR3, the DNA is TGTGCCAGCAGCCAAGTTATGGGGCGGAATTCACCCCTCCACTTT.

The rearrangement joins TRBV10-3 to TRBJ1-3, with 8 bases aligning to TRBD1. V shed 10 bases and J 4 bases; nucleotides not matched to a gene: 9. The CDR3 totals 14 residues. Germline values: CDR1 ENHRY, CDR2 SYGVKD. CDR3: CASTTGAGGNTIYF. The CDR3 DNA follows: TGTGCCAGTACGACAGGGGCGGGAGGAAACACCATATATTTT.

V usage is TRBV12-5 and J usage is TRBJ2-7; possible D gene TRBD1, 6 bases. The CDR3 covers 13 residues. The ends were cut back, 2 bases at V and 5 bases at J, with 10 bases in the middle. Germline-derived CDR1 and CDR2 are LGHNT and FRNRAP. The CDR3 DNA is TGTGCTAGTGGTTTGAGAGGGGACAACGAGCAGTACTTC. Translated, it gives CASGLRGDNEQYF.

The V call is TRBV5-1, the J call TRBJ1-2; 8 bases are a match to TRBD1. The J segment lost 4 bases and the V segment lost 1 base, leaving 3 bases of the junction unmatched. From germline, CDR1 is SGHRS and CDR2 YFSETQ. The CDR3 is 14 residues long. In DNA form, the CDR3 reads TGCGCCAGCAGCTTGACGGACAGGGCCTATGGCTACACCTTC. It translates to CASSLTDRAYGYTF.

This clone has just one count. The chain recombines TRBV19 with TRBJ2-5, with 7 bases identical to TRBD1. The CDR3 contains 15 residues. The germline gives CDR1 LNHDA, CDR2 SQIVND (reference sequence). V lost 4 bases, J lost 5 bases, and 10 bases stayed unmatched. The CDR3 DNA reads TGTGCCAGTAGTAGCAGGACAGGTGGAATGGAGACCCAGTACTTC. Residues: CASSSRTGGMETQYF.

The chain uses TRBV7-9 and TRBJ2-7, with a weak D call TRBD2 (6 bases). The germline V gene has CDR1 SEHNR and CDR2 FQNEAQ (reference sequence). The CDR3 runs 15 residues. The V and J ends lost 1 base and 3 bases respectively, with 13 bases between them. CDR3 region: CASSLDGGPDYEQYF. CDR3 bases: TGTGCCAGCAGCTTAGACGGGGGACCTGACTACGAGCAGTACTTC.

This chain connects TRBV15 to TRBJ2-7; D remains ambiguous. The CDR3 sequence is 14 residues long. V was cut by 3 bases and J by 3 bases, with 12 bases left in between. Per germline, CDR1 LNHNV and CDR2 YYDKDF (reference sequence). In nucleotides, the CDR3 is TGTGCCACCAGCAGGACCTTAGTTCTCTACGAGCAGTACTTC. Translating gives CATSRTLVLYEQYF.

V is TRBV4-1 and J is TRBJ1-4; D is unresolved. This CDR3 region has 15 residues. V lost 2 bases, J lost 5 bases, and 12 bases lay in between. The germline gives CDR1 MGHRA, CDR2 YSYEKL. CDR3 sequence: CASSQPRAANEKLFF. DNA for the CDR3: TGCGCCAGCAGCCAACCGAGGGCTGCCAATGAAAAACTGTTTTTT.

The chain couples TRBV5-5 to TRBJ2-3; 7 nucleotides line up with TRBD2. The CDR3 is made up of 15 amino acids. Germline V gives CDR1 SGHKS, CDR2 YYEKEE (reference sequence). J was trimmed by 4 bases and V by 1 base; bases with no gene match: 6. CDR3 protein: CASSLLRGGADTQYF. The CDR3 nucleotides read TGTGCCAGCAGCTTGTTGCGGGGAGGGGCAGATACGCAGTATTTT. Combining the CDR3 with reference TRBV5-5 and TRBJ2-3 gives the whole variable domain DAGVTQSPTHLIKTRGQQVTLRCSPISGHKSVSWYQQVLGQGPQFIFQYYEKEERGRGNFPDRFSARQFPNYSSELNVNALLLGDSALYLCASSLLRGGADTQYFGPGTRLTVL.

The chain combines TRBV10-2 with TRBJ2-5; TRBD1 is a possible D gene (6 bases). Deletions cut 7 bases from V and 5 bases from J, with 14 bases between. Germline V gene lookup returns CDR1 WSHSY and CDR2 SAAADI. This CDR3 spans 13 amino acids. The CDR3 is CASTVFTGETQYF. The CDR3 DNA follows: TGCGCCAGCACAGTCTTCACAGGGGAGACCCAGTACTTC.

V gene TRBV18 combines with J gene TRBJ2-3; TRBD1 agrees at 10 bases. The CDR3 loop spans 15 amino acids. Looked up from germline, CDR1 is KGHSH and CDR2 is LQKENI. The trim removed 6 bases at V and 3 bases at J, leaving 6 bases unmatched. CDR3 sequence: CASSSRTGGTDTQYF. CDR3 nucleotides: TGTGCCAGCTCTTCGCGGACAGGGGGAACAGATACGCAGTATTTT. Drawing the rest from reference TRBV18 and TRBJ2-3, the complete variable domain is NAGVMQNPRHLVRRRGQEARLRCSPMKGHSHVYWYRQLPEEGLKFMVYLQKENIIDESGMPKERFSAEFPKEGPSILRIQQVVRGDSAAYFCASSSRTGGTDTQYFGPGTRLTVL.

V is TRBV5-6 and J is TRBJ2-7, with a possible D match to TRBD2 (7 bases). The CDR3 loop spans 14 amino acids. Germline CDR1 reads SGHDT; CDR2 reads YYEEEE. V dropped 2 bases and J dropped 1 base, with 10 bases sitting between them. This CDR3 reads CASSLQGGSYEQYF. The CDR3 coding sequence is TGTGCCAGCAGCTTACAGGGAGGGTCCTACGAGCAGTACTTC.

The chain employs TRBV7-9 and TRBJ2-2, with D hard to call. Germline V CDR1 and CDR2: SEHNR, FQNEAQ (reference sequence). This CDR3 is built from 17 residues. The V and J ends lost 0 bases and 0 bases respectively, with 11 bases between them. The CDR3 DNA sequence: TGTGCCAGCAGCTTAGCGCTATCGTCTGCGAACACCGGGGAGCTGTTTTTT. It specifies CASSLALSSANTGELFF.

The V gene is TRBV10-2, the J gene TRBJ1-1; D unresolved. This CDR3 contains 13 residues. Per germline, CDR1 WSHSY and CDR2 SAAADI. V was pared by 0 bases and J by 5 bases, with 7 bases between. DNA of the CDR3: TGCGCCAGCAGTGAGTCGATTGCGACTGAAGCTTTCTTT. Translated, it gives CASSESIATEAFF.

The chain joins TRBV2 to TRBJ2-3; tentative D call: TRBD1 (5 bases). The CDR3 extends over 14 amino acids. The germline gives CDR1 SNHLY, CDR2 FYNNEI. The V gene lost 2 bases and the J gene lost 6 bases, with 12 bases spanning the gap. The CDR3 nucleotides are TGTGCCAGCAGTGAACGGCAGGGCTTGGATACGCAGTATTTT. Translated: CASSERQGLDTQYF.

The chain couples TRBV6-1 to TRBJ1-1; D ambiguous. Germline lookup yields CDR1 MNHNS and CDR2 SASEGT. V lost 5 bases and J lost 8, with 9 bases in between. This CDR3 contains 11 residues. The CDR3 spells CASSRTGEAFF. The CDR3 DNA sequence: TGTGCCAGCAGTAGAACCGGCGAAGCTTTCTTT.

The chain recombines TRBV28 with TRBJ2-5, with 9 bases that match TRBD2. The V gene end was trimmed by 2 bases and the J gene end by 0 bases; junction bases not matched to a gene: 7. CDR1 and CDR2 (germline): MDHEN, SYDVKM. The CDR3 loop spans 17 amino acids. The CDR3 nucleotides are TGTGCCAGCAGTTTAGGCTCCGCGGGGGGGGACCAAGAGACCCAGTACTTC. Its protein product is CASSLGSAGGDQETQYF.

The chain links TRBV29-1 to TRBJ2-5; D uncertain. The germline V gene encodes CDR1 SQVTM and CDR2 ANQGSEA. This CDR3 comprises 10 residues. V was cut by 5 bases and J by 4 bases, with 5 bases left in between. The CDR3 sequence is CSVFGETQYF. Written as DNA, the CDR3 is TGCAGCGTTTTTGGAGAGACCCAGTACTTC.

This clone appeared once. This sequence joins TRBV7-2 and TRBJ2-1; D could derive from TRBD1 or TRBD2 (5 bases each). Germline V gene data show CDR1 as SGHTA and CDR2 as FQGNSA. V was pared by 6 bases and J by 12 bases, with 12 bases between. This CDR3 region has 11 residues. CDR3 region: CASRDIEGQFF. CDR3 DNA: TGTGCCAGCAGGGACATCGAGGGGCAGTTCTTC.

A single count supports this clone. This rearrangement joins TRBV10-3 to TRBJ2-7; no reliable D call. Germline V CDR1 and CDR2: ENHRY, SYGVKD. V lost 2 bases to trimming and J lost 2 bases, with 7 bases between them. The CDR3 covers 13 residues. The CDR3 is CAISEMQAYEQYF. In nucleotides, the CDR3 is TGTGCCATCAGTGAGATGCAAGCCTACGAGCAGTACTTC.